This T cell receptor beta chain was observed in a study of T cell responses to AZD1222 COVID-19 vaccine. Study conclusions and caveats: Donor demographics were predominantly white British with a female majority; clonal diversity may be underestimated.

This CDR3 spans 12 amino acids. The germline V and J ends were trimmed by 10 bases and 2 bases, with 10 bases remaining between them. Germline lookup yields CDR1 SNHLY and CDR2 FYNNEI. Assay used: immunoSEQ multiplex PCR; TCRdb lists only in-frame clones, some missing. The table includes over 150,000 clones, 85% to 95% detected once. Worth noting for this clone: Its antigen is still unknown.

The sequences come from peripheral blood, collected 28 days after the second dose of the MenACWY control vaccine. The V gene is TRBV2, the J gene TRBJ2-3; D remains ambiguous. The clonotype originates from an adult who received the MenACWY meningococcal vaccine as a control. Here the CDR3 DNA reads TGTGCCACCAGACCCCCCACAGATACGCAGTATTTT. Translation: CATRPPTDTQYF.